This section outlines one T cell receptor beta chain sequence together with its context. The protocol was immunoSEQ multiplex PCR, while the TCRdb copy is restricted to in-frame clones and leaves out a portion. Of over 150,000 clones listed, roughly 80% are singletons. The CDR3 is 14 residues long. With 2 bases removed from V and 2 bases from J, the gap between germline ends came to 7 bases. Germline assignment: CDR1 MNHNS and CDR2 SASEGT. The sample belongs to a study of blood T cell repertoires in COVID-19. Sequenced input: PBMCs or T cells enriched from blood (not recorded which). This sequence originates from a woman in her twenties or thirties who had recovered from COVID-19. The V call is TRBV6-1, the J call TRBJ1-5; D gene ambiguous. The CDR3 loop reads CASSERRGNQPQHF. In DNA, the CDR3 is TGTGCCAGCAGTGAAAGGCGGGGCAATCAGCCCCAGCATTTT.